This T cell receptor beta chain comes out of a study of blood T cell repertoires in COVID-19. This clone was detected only a few times. TCRdb's table, derived via immunoSEQ multiplex PCR, lists solely in-frame clones and lacks some. Among roughly 280,000 clones listed, around 93% were seen once. Germline loops: CDR1 GTSNPN, CDR2 SVGIG (reference sequence). This CDR3 has 14 residues. The V gene lost 3 bases and the J gene lost 0 bases, with 6 bases spanning the gap. The sequenced material came from PBMCs or T cells enriched from blood (not recorded which). The chain recombines TRBV30 with TRBJ2-6; no reliable D call. This clonotype was sampled from a middle-aged man who had been exposed to COVID-19. The CDR3 sequence is CAWRQVSGANVLTF. The CDR3 nucleotides are TGTGCCTGGAGGCAGGTCTCTGGGGCCAACGTCCTGACTTTC.